The clone carrying this TCR beta chain was seen repeatedly, ten times or more. The data stem from a study of HIV-infected patients and healthy controls. MiXCR was run by TCRdb on the 5' RACE reads, yielding one entry per CDR3 protein. Of about 18,000 distinct CDR3 sequences listed, roughly a fifth are singletons. The receptor was isolated from a human donor in good health. Sequencing input: CD8+ T cells from blood.

The CDR3 region has the DNA TGTGCCAGCAGCCCTTGGAGGATCGGAAATCAGCCCCAGCATTTT. This encodes CASSPWRIGNQPQHF. The chain couples TRBV5-4 to TRBJ1-5, with no clear D. CDR3 length: 15 amino acids. Germline CDR1 reads SGHNT; CDR2 reads YYREEE (reference sequence). V lost 4 bases and J 4 bases, leaving 15 bases between the germline ends.